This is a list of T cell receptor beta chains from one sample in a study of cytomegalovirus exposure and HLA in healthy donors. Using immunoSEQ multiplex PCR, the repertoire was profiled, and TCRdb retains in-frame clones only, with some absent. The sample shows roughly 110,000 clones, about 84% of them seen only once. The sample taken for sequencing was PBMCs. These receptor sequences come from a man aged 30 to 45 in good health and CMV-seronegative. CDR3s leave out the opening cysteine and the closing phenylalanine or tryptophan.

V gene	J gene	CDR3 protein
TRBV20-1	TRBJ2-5	SAARETQY
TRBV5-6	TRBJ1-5	ASSRWTGVANQPQH
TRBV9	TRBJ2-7	ASSLRDRGQQY
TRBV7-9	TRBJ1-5	ASSRGSGASNQPQH
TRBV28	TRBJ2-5	ASAYPGLAGETQY
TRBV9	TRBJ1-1	ASSPGGVRGTEAF
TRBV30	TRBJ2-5	AWSVGAQETQY
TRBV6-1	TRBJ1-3	ASSENYGGTGNTIY
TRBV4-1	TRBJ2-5	ASSQGGTGGETQY
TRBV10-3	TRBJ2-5	AIGAGETQY
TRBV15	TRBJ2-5	ATSWGTSGMETQY
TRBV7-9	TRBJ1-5	ASSSGTGDNQPQH
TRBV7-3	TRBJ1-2	ASSLSQGGLGYT
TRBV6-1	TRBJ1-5	ASSHQGAYQPQH
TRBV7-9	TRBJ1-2	ASKKRAGGESGYT
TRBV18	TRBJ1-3	ASSRDSSGNTIY
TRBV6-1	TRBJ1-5	ASSERGRGHNQPQH
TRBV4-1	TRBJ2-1	ASSQDWPGQGLINEQF
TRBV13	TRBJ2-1	ASRLAGGYNEQF
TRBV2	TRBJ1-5	ASSGTGNNQPQH
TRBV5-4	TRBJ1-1	ASSFKIGLGNTEAF
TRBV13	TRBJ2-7	ASSSDRVEQY
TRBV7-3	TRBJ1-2	ASSQRGGSNYGYT
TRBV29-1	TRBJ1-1	SVRGTYTEAF
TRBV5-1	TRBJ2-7	ASSPDSYEQY
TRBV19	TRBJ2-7	ASSITGVPYEQY
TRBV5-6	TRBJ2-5	ASSPGVGETQY
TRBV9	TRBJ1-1	ASSEGARMNTEAF
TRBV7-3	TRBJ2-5	ASSSGAGAETQY
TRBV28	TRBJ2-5	ASTTGQGQETQY
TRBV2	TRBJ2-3	ASSDDGTQY
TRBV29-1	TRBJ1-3	SVEEGGVSSSGNTIY
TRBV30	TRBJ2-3	AWSVGGRATDTQY
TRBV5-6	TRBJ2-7	ASSLNRLHEQY
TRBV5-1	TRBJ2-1	ASSLVASGSRGNEQF
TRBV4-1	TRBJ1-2	ASSQDRTAANYGYT
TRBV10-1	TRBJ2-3	ASSFGDTQY
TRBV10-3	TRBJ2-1	AIGTSGYNEQF
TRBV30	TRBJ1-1	AWIPRPGGGTEAF
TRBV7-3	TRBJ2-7	ASGDSGRPAYEQY
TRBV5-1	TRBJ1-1	ASSSGWNTEAF
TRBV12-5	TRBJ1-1	ASGHTVNTEAF
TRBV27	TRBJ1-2	ASSLGTGYGYT
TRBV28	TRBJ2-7	ASSFEWGGRVYEQY
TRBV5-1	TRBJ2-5	ASSLVPSGGNQETQY
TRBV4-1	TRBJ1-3	ASSLAVLLGNTIY
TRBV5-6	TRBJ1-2	ASSLVGGVGYT
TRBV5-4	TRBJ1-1	ASSPDGKMNTEAF
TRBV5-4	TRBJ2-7	ASSLPSSYEQY